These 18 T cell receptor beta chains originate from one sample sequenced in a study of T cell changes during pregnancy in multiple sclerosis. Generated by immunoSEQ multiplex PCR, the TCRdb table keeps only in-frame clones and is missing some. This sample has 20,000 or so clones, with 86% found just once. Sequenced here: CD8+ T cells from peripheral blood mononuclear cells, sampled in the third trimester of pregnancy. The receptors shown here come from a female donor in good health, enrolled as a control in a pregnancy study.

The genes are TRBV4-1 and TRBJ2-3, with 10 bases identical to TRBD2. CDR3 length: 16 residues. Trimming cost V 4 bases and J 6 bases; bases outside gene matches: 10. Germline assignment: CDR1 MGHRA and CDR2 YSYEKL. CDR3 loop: CASSLSASGGWDTQYF. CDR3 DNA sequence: TGCGCCAGCAGCCTTTCCGCTAGCGGGGGTTGGGATACGCAGTATTTT.

The DNA of the CDR3 is TGTGCCAGCAGCCAACTAATCCGGGACTCCTACAATGAGCAGTTCTTC. Translation gives CASSQLIRDSYNEQFF. This chain connects TRBV13 to TRBJ2-1, with a weak D call TRBD2 (5 bases). V lost 5 bases and J 0 bases, leaving 14 bases between the germline ends. This CDR3 has 16 residues. Germline CDR1 is PRHDT and CDR2 is FYEKMQ (reference sequence). The variable domain in full, completed from reference TRBV13 and TRBJ2-1, reads AAGVIQSPRHLIKEKRETATLKCYPIPRHDTVYWYQQGPGQDPQFLISFYEKMQSDKGSIPDRFSAQQFSDYHSELNMSSLELGDSALYFCASSQLIRDSYNEQFFGPGTRLTVL.

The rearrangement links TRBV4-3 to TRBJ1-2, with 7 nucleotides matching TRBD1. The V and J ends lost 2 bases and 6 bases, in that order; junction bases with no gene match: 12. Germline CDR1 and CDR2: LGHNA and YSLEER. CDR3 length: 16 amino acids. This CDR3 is CASSQSPDRAADGYTF. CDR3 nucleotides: TGCGCCAGCAGCCAATCCCCTGACAGGGCGGCGGATGGCTACACCTTC.

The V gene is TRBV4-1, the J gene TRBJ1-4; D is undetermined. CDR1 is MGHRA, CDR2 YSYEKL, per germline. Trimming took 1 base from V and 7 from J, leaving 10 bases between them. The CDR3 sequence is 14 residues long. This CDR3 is CASSQVTSSEKLFF. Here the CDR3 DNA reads TGCGCCAGCAGCCAAGTTACTAGTAGTGAAAAACTGTTTTTT.

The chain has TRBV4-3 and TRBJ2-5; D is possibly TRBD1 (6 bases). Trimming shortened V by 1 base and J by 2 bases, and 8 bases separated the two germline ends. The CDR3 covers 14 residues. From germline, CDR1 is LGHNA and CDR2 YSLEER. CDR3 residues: CASSQGTAQETQYF. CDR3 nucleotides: TGCGCCAGCAGCCAAGGGACAGCTCAAGAGACCCAGTACTTC.

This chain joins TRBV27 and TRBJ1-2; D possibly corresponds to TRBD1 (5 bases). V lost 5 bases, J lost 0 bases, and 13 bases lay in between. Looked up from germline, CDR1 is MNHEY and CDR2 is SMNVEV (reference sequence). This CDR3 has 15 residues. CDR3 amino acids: CASSPATASNYGYTF. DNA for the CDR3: TGTGCCAGCAGTCCGGCGACAGCCTCTAACTATGGCTACACCTTC.

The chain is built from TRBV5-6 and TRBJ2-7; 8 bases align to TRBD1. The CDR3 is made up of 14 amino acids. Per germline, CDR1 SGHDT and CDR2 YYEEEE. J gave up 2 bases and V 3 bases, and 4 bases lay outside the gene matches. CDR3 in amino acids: CASSWGTGPYEQYF. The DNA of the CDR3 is TGTGCCAGCAGCTGGGGGACAGGACCCTACGAGCAGTACTTC.

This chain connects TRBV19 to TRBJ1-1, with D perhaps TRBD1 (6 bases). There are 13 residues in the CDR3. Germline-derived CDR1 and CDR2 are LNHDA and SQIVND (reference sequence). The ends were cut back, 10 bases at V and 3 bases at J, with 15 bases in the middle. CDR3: CAMTDRGYTEAFF. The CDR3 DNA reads TGTGCCATGACGGACAGAGGCTACACTGAAGCTTTCTTT.

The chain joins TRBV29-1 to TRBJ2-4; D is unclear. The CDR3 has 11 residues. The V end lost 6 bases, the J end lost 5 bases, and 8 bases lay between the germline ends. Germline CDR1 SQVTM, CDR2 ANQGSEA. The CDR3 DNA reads TGCAGCGTACCACACGAAAACATTCAGTACTTC. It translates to CSVPHENIQYF.

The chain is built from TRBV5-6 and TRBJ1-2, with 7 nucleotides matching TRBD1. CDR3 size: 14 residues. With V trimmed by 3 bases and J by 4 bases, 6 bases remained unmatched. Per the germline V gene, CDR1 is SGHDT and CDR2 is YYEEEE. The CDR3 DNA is TGTGCCAGCAGCTCCGGGACAGCAATCTATGGCTACACCTTC. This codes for CASSSGTAIYGYTF. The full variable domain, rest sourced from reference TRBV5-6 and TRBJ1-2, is DAGVTQSPTHLIKTRGQQVTLRCSPKSGHDTVSWYQQALGQGPQFIFQYYEEEERQRGNFPDRFSGHQFPNYSSELNVNALLLGDSALYLCASSSGTAIYGYTFGSGTRLTVV.

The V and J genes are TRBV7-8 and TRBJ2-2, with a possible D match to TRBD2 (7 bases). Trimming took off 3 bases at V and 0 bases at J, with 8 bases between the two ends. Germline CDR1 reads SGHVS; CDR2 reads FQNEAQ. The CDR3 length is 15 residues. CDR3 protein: CASSFGGPNTGELFF. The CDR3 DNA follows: TGTGCCAGCAGCTTCGGGGGGCCGAACACCGGGGAGCTGTTTTTT.

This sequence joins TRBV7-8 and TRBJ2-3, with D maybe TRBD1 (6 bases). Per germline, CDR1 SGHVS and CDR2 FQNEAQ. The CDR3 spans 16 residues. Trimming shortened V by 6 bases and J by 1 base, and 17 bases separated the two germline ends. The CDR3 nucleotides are TGTGCCAGCAGGCTCTCAGTGACAGGCCGCACAGATACGCAGTATTTT. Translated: CASRLSVTGRTDTQYF.

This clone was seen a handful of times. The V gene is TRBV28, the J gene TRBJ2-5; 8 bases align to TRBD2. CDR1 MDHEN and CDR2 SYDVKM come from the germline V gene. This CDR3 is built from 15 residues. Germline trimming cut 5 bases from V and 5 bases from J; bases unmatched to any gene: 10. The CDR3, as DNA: TGTGCCAGCAGTCTTCGGGGGGGGACTCAGGAGACCCAGTACTTC. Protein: CASSLRGGTQETQYF. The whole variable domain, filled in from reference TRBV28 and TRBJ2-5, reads DVKVTQSSRYLVKRTGEKVFLECVQDMDHENMFWYRQDPGLGLRLIYFSYDVKMKEKGDIPEGYSVSREKKERFSLILESASTNQTSMYLCASSLRGGTQETQYFGPGTRLLVL.

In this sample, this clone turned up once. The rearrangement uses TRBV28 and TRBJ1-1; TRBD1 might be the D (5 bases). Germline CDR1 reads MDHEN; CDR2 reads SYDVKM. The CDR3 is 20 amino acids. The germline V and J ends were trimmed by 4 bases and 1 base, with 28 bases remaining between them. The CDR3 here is CASSYPLPSPFDRKNTEAFF. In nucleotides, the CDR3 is TGTGCCAGCAGTTATCCCTTACCCTCCCCTTTCGACAGAAAGAACACTGAAGCTTTCTTT. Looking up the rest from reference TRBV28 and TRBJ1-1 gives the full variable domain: DVKVTQSSRYLVKRTGEKVFLECVQDMDHENMFWYRQDPGLGLRLIYFSYDVKMKEKGDIPEGYSVSREKKERFSLILESASTNQTSMYLCASSYPLPSPFDRKNTEAFFGQGTRLTVV.

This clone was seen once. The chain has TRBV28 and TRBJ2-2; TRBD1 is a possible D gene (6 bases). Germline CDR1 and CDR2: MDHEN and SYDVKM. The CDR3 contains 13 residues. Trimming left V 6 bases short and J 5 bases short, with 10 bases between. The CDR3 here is CASRGQRTGELFF. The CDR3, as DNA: TGTGCCAGCAGGGGACAAAGGACCGGGGAGCTGTTTTTT.

The chain's CDR3 is CASSPSGDGELFF. DNA for the CDR3: TGTGCCAGCAGCCCTAGCGGGGACGGGGAGCTGTTTTTT. This chain uses TRBV7-3 with TRBJ2-2; 9 positions agree with TRBD2. Germline assignment: CDR1 SGHTA and CDR2 FQGTGA. The CDR3 length is 13 residues. J gave up 7 bases and V 5 bases, and 2 bases lay outside the gene matches.

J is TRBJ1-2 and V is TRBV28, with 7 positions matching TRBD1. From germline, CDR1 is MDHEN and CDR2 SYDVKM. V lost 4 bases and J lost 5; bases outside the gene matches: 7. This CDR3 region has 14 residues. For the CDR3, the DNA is TGTGCCAGCAGTTCGTCCGGGACAGTTTATGGCTACACCTTC. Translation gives CASSSSGTVYGYTF.

The CDR3 loop is CASTLEWGSLNTEAFF. The CDR3 DNA reads as TGTGCCAGTACACTCGAGTGGGGCAGTTTGAACACTGAAGCTTTCTTT. The chain couples TRBV2 to TRBJ1-1; D is possibly TRBD1 (5 bases). V lost 9 bases and J lost 0, with 20 bases in between. The CDR3 covers 16 residues. Germline V gene lookup returns CDR1 SNHLY and CDR2 FYNNEI.